This TCR beta chain originates from a study of T-cell memory formation after mild COVID-19. Regarding the study as a whole: A second wave expanding day 15 to 37 was CD4+-biased; contracting clones were balanced. The CD4+ clones that contracted clustered mainly within CM and EM, and the CD8+ clones concentrated in EMRA. Whether second-wave clones peaking at day 37 were SARS-CoV-2 specific went unconfirmed.

cDNA libraries for TCR alpha and TCR beta, carrying sample barcodes and UMIs, came from 5'RACE with constant-segment primers. TCRdb recomputed calls from the 5' RACE reads with MiXCR, one row per CDR3 protein. The sample lists approximately 110,000 distinct CDR3 sequences, about 24% seen once, with approximately 40% in the top ten. V lost 7 bases and J 9 bases, leaving 10 bases between the germline ends. Per germline, CDR1 SQVTM and CDR2 ANQGSEA. The CDR3 is 10 residues long. A remark on this clonotype: As yet, its antigen is unknown.

The chain joins TRBV29-1 to TRBJ2-1, with D tentatively TRBD1 or TRBD2 (5 bases each). This clonotype originated in a young man who had mild COVID-19 (a few samples of this study predate the infection). Cell type and time point are not known. Input material: PBMCs or a T cell subset sorted from them (not recorded which). This CDR3 reads CSAGTGEQFF. For the CDR3, the DNA is TGCAGCGCTGGGACGGGTGAGCAGTTCTTC.